Below, 25 T cell receptor beta chains from the same sample are listed, as sequenced in a study of T cell responses to AZD1222 COVID-19 vaccine. Method: immunoSEQ multiplex PCR; TCRdb's copy keeps in-frame clones and lacks some. The sample holds 70,000 to 95,000 clones, about 90% seen once. Sequencing was performed on peripheral blood, taken on day 0 of MenACWY control vaccination. Every receptor here comes from an adult in good health.

The chain employs TRBV5-4 and TRBJ1-6; 8 nucleotides line up with TRBD1. Germline V gene data show CDR1 as SGHNT and CDR2 as YYREEE (reference sequence). The CDR3 is made up of 17 amino acids. Trimming removed 3 bases from V and 9 bases from J; junction bases left unmatched: 14. As DNA, the CDR3 is TGTGCCAGCAGCTCGAACCTGGGCAGGGGGCGTACTTCACCCCTCCACTTT. This sequence encodes CASSSNLGRGRTSPLHF.

The chain recombines TRBV4-1 with TRBJ2-7; 12 nucleotides align to TRBD1. Germline CDR1 and CDR2: MGHRA and YSYEKL. This CDR3 spans 15 amino acids. V gave up 0 bases and J gave up 5 bases; unmatched junction bases: 2. The CDR3 coding sequence is TGCGCCAGCAGCCAAGAAGGGACAGGGGGCAACGAGCAGTACTTC. It codes for CASSQEGTGGNEQYF.

The V and J genes are TRBV19 and TRBJ2-1, with D perhaps TRBD2 (6 bases). CDR1 and CDR2 from the germline V gene are LNHDA and SQIVND (reference sequence). Trimming took 10 bases from V and 5 from J, leaving 18 bases between them. The CDR3 runs 14 residues. The CDR3 DNA sequence: TGTGCCACCCGTTACTTCGGGGGAAACAATGAGCAGTTCTTC. Protein product: CATRYFGGNNEQFF.

The chain is built from TRBV7-9 and TRBJ2-5; tentative D call: TRBD2 (7 bases). The V end was cut by 3 bases, the J end by 5 bases, with 16 bases between. The germline gives CDR1 SEHNR, CDR2 FQNEAQ (reference sequence). The CDR3 is 15 residues long. In DNA, the CDR3 is TGTGCCAGCAGCTTCTCTTGGGGGGGCCGGGAGACCCAGTACTTC. This gives the protein CASSFSWGGRETQYF.

The genes are TRBV15 and TRBJ1-1, with 8 nucleotides matching TRBD1. The CDR3 totals 17 residues. Germline lookup yields CDR1 LNHNV and CDR2 YYDKDF (reference sequence). V lost 4 bases to trimming and J lost 7 bases; unmatched junction nucleotides: 17. The CDR3 is CATSTETGDIMLVEAFF. CDR3 DNA: TGTGCCACCAGCACCGAGACAGGGGATATCATGTTGGTTGAAGCTTTCTTT.

The J gene is TRBJ2-5, the V gene TRBV11-2; D unresolved. V shed 5 bases and J shed 5 bases, with 12 bases lying between them. The germline V gene has CDR1 SGHAT and CDR2 FQNNGV. The CDR3 consists of 13 residues. CDR3 protein: CASSIPGRETQYF. The CDR3 DNA reads TGTGCCAGCAGCATACCGGGCAGGGAGACCCAGTACTTC.

The chain's CDR3 is CASSPWTAYPRTDGYTF. For the CDR3, the DNA is TGTGCCAGCAGCCCATGGACAGCTTACCCGCGGACTGATGGCTACACCTTC. J is TRBJ1-2 and V is TRBV11-2; TRBD1 is a possible D gene (6 bases). The V gene lost 5 bases and the J gene lost 6 bases, with 25 bases spanning the gap. Germline values: CDR1 SGHAT, CDR2 FQNNGV. The CDR3 loop spans 17 amino acids.

This chain joins TRBV29-1 and TRBJ2-7, with 8 bases aligning to TRBD1. The V gene's germline CDR1 is SQVTM and CDR2 ANQGSEA. This CDR3 region has 13 residues. The ends lost 6 bases at V and 1 base at J; junction bases unmatched: 5. CDR3 in DNA: TGCAGCGTGACAGGGGAAACTTCCTACGAGCAGTACTTC. It encodes CSVTGETSYEQYF.

The count of this clone is one. The chain recombines TRBV19 with TRBJ1-2; TRBD1 might be the D (5 bases). CDR1 and CDR2 (germline): LNHDA, SQIVND (reference sequence). This CDR3 spans 13 amino acids. Trimming stripped 9 bases from V and 8 bases from J, with 19 bases between. CDR3: CASYSGGIRGYTF. The CDR3 bases are TGTGCCAGCTACTCCGGGGGGATTCGCGGCTACACCTTC.

This chain links TRBV9 with TRBJ2-1; D is ambiguous. With 4 bases removed from V and 8 bases from J, the gap between germline ends came to 16 bases. Germline V gives CDR1 SGDLS, CDR2 YYNGEE. CDR3 length: 14 amino acids. The CDR3 region has the DNA TGTGCCAGCAGCCGCCGTATCAGTTTGGATGAGCAGTTCTTC. It yields the protein CASSRRISLDEQFF.

This clone has a handful of counts. The genes are TRBV12-3 or TRBV12-4 and TRBJ2-7, with D unresolved. This CDR3 is built from 12 residues. V shed 2 bases and J shed 6 bases, with 8 bases lying between them. The CDR3 DNA reads as TGTGCCAGCAGTTTACTGTCTATCGAGCAGTACTTC. Translated: CASSLLSIEQYF.

The chain carries TRBV19 and TRBJ2-7, with D possibly being TRBD1 (5 bases). V shed 6 bases and J shed 6 bases, with 15 bases lying between them. The CDR3 covers 13 residues. CDR1 and CDR2 from the germline V gene are LNHDA and SQIVND (reference sequence). CDR3: CASSPPRVSEQYF. The CDR3 region has the DNA TGTGCCAGTAGCCCTCCCAGGGTGAGCGAGCAGTACTTC.

V gene TRBV19 combines with J gene TRBJ1-6, with TRBD1 matching 12 bases. The CDR3 contains 13 residues. Germline CDR1 and CDR2: LNHDA and SQIVND (reference sequence). J lost 10 bases, V lost 11 bases, and 6 bases had no gene match. The CDR3 coding sequence is TGTGCCTCAGAGGGACAGGGGGCATCACCCCTCCACTTT. Protein sequence: CASEGQGASPLHF. Filled out from reference TRBV19 and TRBJ1-6, the complete variable domain reads DGGITQSPKYLFRKEGQNVTLSCEQNLNHDAMYWYRQDPGQGLRLIYYSQIVNDFQKGDIAEGYSVSREKKESFPLTVTSAQKNPTAFYLCASEGQGASPLHFGNGTRLTVT.

The chain has TRBV12-3 or TRBV12-4 and TRBJ1-5; D is unclear. V lost 5 bases and J lost 4, with 9 bases in between. The CDR3 is 13 residues long. Here the CDR3 DNA reads TGTGCCAGCAGTCCATCACCAAATCAGCCCCAGCATTTT. It yields the protein CASSPSPNQPQHF.

This clone was seen more than once but under ten times. The chain recombines TRBV6-4 with TRBJ2-2; D possibly matches TRBD1 or TRBD2 (5 bases each). V was trimmed by 5 bases and J by 6 bases, leaving 13 bases between them. The CDR3 runs to 14 residues. Germline values: CDR1 MRHNA, CDR2 SNTAGT. The CDR3 sequence: CASSKGTPPGELFF. DNA of the CDR3: TGTGCCAGCAGTAAGGGGACCCCTCCCGGGGAGCTGTTTTTT.

Concerning this clone itself: The junction departs from the called germline gene at one end, perhaps through a read error. The J gene is TRBJ2-1, the V gene TRBV7-7; 9 nucleotides agree with TRBD1. The CDR3 loop spans 15 amino acids. Per germline, CDR1 SSHAT and CDR2 FNYEAQ (reference sequence). CDR3 in DNA: TGTGCTAGCAGCTTGGAAGGACAGGGGATGCATGAGCAGTTCTTC. This sequence encodes CASSLEGQGMHEQFF. Complete variable domain (other parts from reference TRBV7-7 and TRBJ2-1): GAGVSQSPRYKVTKRGQDVTLRCDPISSHATLYWYQQALGQGPEFLTYFNYEAQPDKSGLPSDRFSAERPEGSISTLTIQRTEQRDSAMYRCASSLEGQGMHEQFFGPGTRLTVL.

The chain recombines TRBV4-3 with TRBJ2-3, with D possibly matching TRBD2 (6 bases). The germline V and J ends were trimmed by 4 bases and 5 bases, with 22 bases remaining between them. The CDR3 is 17 amino acids. Germline-derived CDR1 and CDR2 are LGHNA and YSLEER. The CDR3: CASSPEDRGGEVDTQYF. The CDR3 nucleotides are TGCGCCAGCAGCCCGGAGGACCGGGGCGGGGAAGTAGATACGCAGTATTTT.

This clone was counted between two and nine times. The rearrangement links TRBV5-5 to TRBJ2-7; D call uncertain. Germline lookup yields CDR1 SGHKS and CDR2 YYEKEE (reference sequence). The CDR3 has 13 amino acids. V was clipped by 0 bases and J by 1 base, with 5 bases between them. Here the CDR3 reads CASSLAQSYEQYF. CDR3 sequence (DNA): TGTGCCAGCAGCTTGGCACAGTCCTACGAGCAGTACTTC.

The chain carries TRBV21-1 and TRBJ1-6; TRBD1, as called in the table, went unchecked against the DNA. TRBV21-1 is labeled a pseudogene. The CDR3 has 16 residues. CDR3 nucleotide sequence: TGTGCCAGCAGCAAAGCGGGGACAGGCAAAAATTCACCCCTCCACTTT. It encodes CASSKAGTGKNSPLHF.

CDR3 sequence: CASGNSPLHF. Written as DNA, the CDR3 is TGTGCCAGCGGGAATTCACCCCTCCACTTT. V usage is TRBV19 and J usage is TRBJ1-6; the D is unclear. The CDR3 runs to 10 residues. Trimming pared 9 bases from V and 7 bases from J, leaving 4 bases between. Looked up from germline, CDR1 is LNHDA and CDR2 is SQIVND (reference sequence).

The V gene is TRBV19, the J gene TRBJ2-4, with 8 positions matching TRBD2. Germline assignment: CDR1 LNHDA and CDR2 SQIVND (reference sequence). This CDR3 is 14 amino acids long. Trimming took 5 bases from V and 6 from J; bases not matched to a gene: 6. In DNA form, the CDR3 reads TGTGCCAGTAGTGGCGGACTAGCTGGAAACATTCAGTACTTC. This encodes CASSGGLAGNIQYF.

The chain couples TRBV19 to TRBJ1-5; D remains unclear. Looked up from germline, CDR1 is LNHDA and CDR2 is SQIVND (reference sequence). This CDR3 spans 14 amino acids. Trimming took off 5 bases at V and 0 bases at J, with 8 bases between the two ends. CDR3 in amino acids: CASSALYSNQPQHF. The DNA for the CDR3 is TGTGCCAGTAGTGCCTTGTATAGCAATCAGCCCCAGCATTTT.

The chain couples TRBV5-1 to TRBJ2-1, with D possibly TRBD1 on 6 matching bases. CDR1 SGHRS and CDR2 YFSETQ come from the germline V gene. The length of the CDR3 is 14 residues. Trimming removed 0 bases from V and 2 bases from J, with 6 bases in between. CDR3 loop: CASSLGGPYNEQFF. As DNA, the CDR3 is TGCGCCAGCAGCTTGGGGGGGCCCTACAATGAGCAGTTCTTC.

This chain connects TRBV10-3 to TRBJ1-2; D is uncertain. This CDR3 comprises 14 residues. Trimming shortened V by 7 bases and J by 0 bases, and 12 bases separated the two germline ends. CDR1 and CDR2 (germline): ENHRY, SYGVKD. This CDR3 is CAITHSPTNYGYTF. In DNA form, the CDR3 reads TGTGCCATCACCCACAGCCCCACTAACTATGGCTACACCTTC.

The V call is TRBV7-3, the J call TRBJ2-1; 11 bases align to TRBD2. Unmatched junction bases numbered 11, after V lost 4 bases and J lost 9 bases. This CDR3 comprises 16 residues. From germline, CDR1 is SGHTA and CDR2 FQGTGA. DNA for the CDR3: TGTGCCAGCAGCTCCCCCTTAGCGGGGGGGCTTGGTGAGCAGTTCTTC. Translating it yields CASSSPLAGGLGEQFF.